The TCR beta chain under discussion was sequenced for a study of blood T cells in healthy people across ages. Trimming shortened V by 1 base and J by 3 bases, and 16 bases separated the two germline ends. Germline CDR1 is SEHNR and CDR2 is FQNEAQ (reference sequence). The CDR3 extends over 18 amino acids. In its sample, this clonotype was seen many times. With a J-beta primer mix and a sample-barcoded 5' primer, a second PCR ran roughly 6 to 11 cycles. TCRdb called the 5' RACE reads again in MiXCR, with one record for every CDR3 protein. The sample lists approximately 900,000 distinct CDR3 sequences; 25% to 30% were seen once. The same specimen was also included in a second study, on T cells of mothers and their children. That work adds: cDNA was synthesized from all extracted RNA at around 1.5 ug per reaction. T cell clones that were persistent and microchimeric went undetected.

The sequence came from a woman between 40 and 55 years old in good health. The specimen sequenced was blood. The rearrangement joins TRBV7-9 to TRBJ2-6; D is undetermined. CDR3 loop: CASSLEGSRAYGANVLTF. DNA for the CDR3: TGTGCCAGCAGCTTAGAGGGCAGCCGGGCGTATGGGGCCAACGTCCTGACTTTC.